These 6 T cell receptor beta chains share one sample of origin, sequenced in a study of T-cell memory formation after mild COVID-19. MiXCR, run by TCRdb on the 5' RACE reads, gives a single entry per CDR3 protein. The sample contains 250,000 to 350,000 distinct CDR3 sequences, roughly 21% of which appear only once. The specimen was PBMCs or a T cell subset sorted from them (not recorded which). The receptors here all came from a man aged 18 to 35 who had mild COVID-19 (a few samples of this study predate the infection). Cell type and time point are not known.

This chain connects TRBV5-5 to TRBJ2-5, with 16 bases fitting TRBD2. Per the germline V gene, CDR1 is SGHKS and CDR2 is YYEKEE (reference sequence). The CDR3 has 16 residues. The junction had 2 bases not matched to a gene; V was cut back by 3 bases and J by 3 bases. The CDR3 is CASSWGLAGGKETQYF. The CDR3 bases are TGTGCCAGCAGCTGGGGACTAGCGGGGGGGAAAGAGACCCAGTACTTC.

This chain connects TRBV5-1 to TRBJ2-7; the D gene is possibly TRBD2 (5 bases). There are 15 residues in the CDR3. Trimming took 4 bases from V and 2 from J, leaving 16 bases between them. CDR1 and CDR2 from the germline V gene are SGHRS and YFSETQ. In DNA, the CDR3 is TGCGCCAGCAGCACTTCTCCGGGAAGAACCTACGAGCAGTACGTC. This codes for CASSTSPGRTYEQYV.

The CDR3 bases are TGTGCCAGCAGTTCCCCCCCGGGACAGATGAACACTGAAGCTTTCTTT. The encoded protein is CASSSPPGQMNTEAFF. The rearrangement joins TRBV12-3 or TRBV12-4 to TRBJ1-1; TRBD1 agrees at 7 bases. V shed 4 bases and J 0 bases; nucleotides not matched to a gene: 8. The CDR3 is 16 residues long.

J is TRBJ2-1 and V is TRBV7-2; no clear D gene. The CDR3 has 18 amino acids. Germline V CDR1 and CDR2: SGHTA, FQGNSA. V gave up 0 bases and J gave up 0 bases, with 15 bases separating them. As DNA, the CDR3 is TGTGCCAGCAGCTTAGCGGGAAGGCTTCCCCGCTCCTACAATGAGCAGTTCTTC. Its translation: CASSLAGRLPRSYNEQFF.

This clonotype was counted between two and nine times. The chain employs TRBV6-1 and TRBJ1-5; weak D call: TRBD1 (5 bases). The CDR3 runs 16 residues. The V gene's germline CDR1 is MNHNS and CDR2 SASEGT. Trimming left V 3 bases short and J 5 bases short, with 17 bases between. DNA for the CDR3: TGTGCCAGCAGTGAGCGTCAGGGAAAAGAGGATCAGCCCCAGCATTTT. This sequence encodes CASSERQGKEDQPQHF.

J is TRBJ1-1 and V is TRBV18, with D possibly TRBD1 on 6 matching bases. The CDR3 contains 16 residues. Per germline, CDR1 KGHSH and CDR2 LQKENI. The ends were cut back, 0 bases at V and 3 bases at J, with 14 bases in the middle. In DNA, the CDR3 is TGTGCCAGCTCACCACCCTCCCTGACAGGCTACACTGAAGCTTTCTTT. This codes for CASSPPSLTGYTEAFF.